This T cell receptor (beta chain) originates from a study of blood T cells in healthy people across ages. Across the study: Per two T cells, template switching captured roughly one barcoded beta molecule.

Next came a second PCR, run for about 6 to 11 cycles, which used a sample-barcoded 5' primer along with a J-beta primer mix. Every cDNA was tagged by a template-switch adaptor with 12 random nucleotides. TCRdb analysed the 5' RACE reads with MiXCR anew, one entry per CDR3 protein. The sample yields 600,000 to 900,000 distinct CDR3 sequences, roughly 25% seen once. In the case of this clonotype: Its antigen remains unknown. Sequence at one end of the junction differs from germline and may be a read error.

General study results and limits: Per-million-T-cell TCR beta diversity fell roughly linearly with age.

Germline V gene sequence: CDR1 SNHLY, CDR2 FYNNEI. The CDR3 sequence is 12 residues long. The sample was also linked to a second study, of T cells of mothers and their children. From that study: Whether related or unrelated, pairs show similar shaping of TCR recombination output by thymic selection.

The receptor's source is a boy under 18 in good health. The chain uses TRBV2 and TRBJ2-5, with TRBD2 as a possible D gene (5 bases). The J call may be wrong; the DNA end is better matched by TRBJ2-1. Sequenced input: blood. The chain's CDR3 is CARERKDNEQFF. DNA for the CDR3: TGCGCTCGCGAGCGGAAAGACAATGAGCAGTTCTTC.